These 9 T cell receptor beta chains were sequenced from one sample in a study of OX40 agonist ivuxolimab in advanced cancers. Method: immunoSEQ multiplex PCR; TCRdb's copy keeps in-frame clones and lacks some. The data contain about 55,000 clones, roughly 84% of them seen just once; the ten biggest clones take up 3.5% to 5.5%. The sample was CD4+ or CD8+ T cells sorted from blood, taken in a trial of the OX40 agonist ivuxolimab. The receptors were gathered from an adult with an advanced solid tumor such as melanoma, head and neck, liver or kidney cancer.

This CDR3 reads CASSLSGTQYGYTF. For the CDR3, the DNA is TGTGCCAGCAGCTTAAGTGGGACACAATATGGCTACACCTTC. The chain uses TRBV7-2 and TRBJ1-2; possible D gene TRBD1, 6 bases. Trimming cost V 2 bases and J 5 bases, with 12 bases left between them. CDR3 length: 14 amino acids. Germline-derived CDR1 and CDR2 are SGHTA and FQGNSA.

The chain recombines TRBV11-2 with TRBJ2-7; TRBD1 matches at 7 bases. The CDR3 spans 13 residues. Trimming cost V 5 bases and J 0 bases; bases outside gene matches: 1. CDR1 is SGHAT, CDR2 FQNNGV, per germline. CDR3 in amino acids: CASSRDSSYEQYF. The CDR3 DNA sequence: TGTGCCAGCAGCCGGGACAGCTCCTACGAGCAGTACTTC. Looking up the rest from reference TRBV11-2 and TRBJ2-7 gives the full variable domain: EAGVAQSPRYKIIEKRQSVAFWCNPISGHATLYWYQQILGQGPKLLIQFQNNGVVDDSQLPKDRFSAERLKGVDSTLKIQPAKLEDSAVYLCASSRDSSYEQYFGPGTRLTVT.

The genes are TRBV9 and TRBJ2-5; TRBD2 agrees at 7 bases. V shed 0 bases, J shed 3 bases, and the junction held 5 bases outside the gene matches. Germline CDR1 reads SGDLS; CDR2 reads YYNGEE. This CDR3 is built from 15 residues. The CDR3 region has the DNA TGTGCCAGCAGCGTAGATCCTGCGGGAGAAGAGACCCAGTACTTC. Translated, it gives CASSVDPAGEETQYF.

The chain combines TRBV27 with TRBJ2-7; D perhaps matches TRBD2 (6 bases). The CDR3 is 15 residues long. Trimming stripped 6 bases from V and 1 base from J, with 16 bases between. CDR1 MNHEY and CDR2 SMNVEV come from the germline V gene (reference sequence). CDR3 DNA sequence: TGTGCCAGCAGGGAAACCGGGACTGTGTCCTACGAGCAGTACTTC. Translation gives CASRETGTVSYEQYF.

This chain joins TRBV29-1 and TRBJ2-5; TRBD1 matches at 7 bases. V dropped 8 bases and J dropped 5; count of bases not matched to a gene: 8. This CDR3 region has 12 residues. Germline lookup yields CDR1 SQVTM and CDR2 ANQGSEA. The CDR3 coding sequence is TGCAGCTTCTACAGGGGCGGGGAGACCCAGTACTTC. Translating gives CSFYRGGETQYF.

The count of this clone is one. This chain's CDR3 is CASSLAQGIGANYGYTF. The CDR3 nucleotides read TGTGCCAGCAGCTTGGCACAGGGTATCGGGGCTAACTATGGCTACACCTTC. V and J are TRBV5-4 and TRBJ1-2; a possible D gene is TRBD1 (6 bases). The germline V gene has CDR1 SGHNT and CDR2 YYREEE (reference sequence). V lost 0 bases and J 0 bases, leaving 15 bases between the germline ends. CDR3 length: 17 amino acids.

This chain uses TRBV5-8 with TRBJ1-3; the match to TRBD1 covers 8 bases. The CDR3 covers 15 residues. V shed 3 bases, J shed 0 bases, and the junction held 2 bases outside the gene matches. Germline CDR1 SGHTS, CDR2 YDEGEE. The CDR3 region is CASSYRGDSGNTIYF. The CDR3 bases are TGTGCCAGCAGCTACAGGGGGGACTCTGGAAACACCATATATTTT.

The rearrangement joins TRBV9 to TRBJ2-7; the match to TRBD1 covers 9 bases. This CDR3 spans 16 amino acids. Germline V lookup: CDR1 SGDLS, CDR2 YYNGEE. The V and J ends lost 5 bases and 2 bases, in that order; junction bases with no gene match: 11. This CDR3 is CASSMRGGTGTYEQYF. In DNA form, the CDR3 reads TGTGCCAGCAGTATGCGTGGCGGGACAGGGACCTACGAGCAGTACTTC. The full variable domain, with the rest looked up from reference TRBV9 and TRBJ2-7, is DSGVTQTPKHLITATGQRVTLRCSPRSGDLSVYWYQQSLDQGLQFLIQYYNGEERAKGNILERFSAQQFPDLHSELNLSSLELGDSALYFCASSMRGGTGTYEQYFGPGTRLTVT.

The rearrangement uses TRBV11-3 and TRBJ2-2, with 8 bases that match TRBD2. There are 17 residues in the CDR3. Germline V gives CDR1 SGHNT, CDR2 YENEEA. V shed 1 base and J 7 bases; nucleotides not matched to a gene: 11. CDR3 protein: CASSLGTSGDTGGELFF. The DNA for the CDR3 is TGTGCCAGCAGCTTAGGAACTAGCGGAGACACAGGCGGGGAGCTGTTTTTT.